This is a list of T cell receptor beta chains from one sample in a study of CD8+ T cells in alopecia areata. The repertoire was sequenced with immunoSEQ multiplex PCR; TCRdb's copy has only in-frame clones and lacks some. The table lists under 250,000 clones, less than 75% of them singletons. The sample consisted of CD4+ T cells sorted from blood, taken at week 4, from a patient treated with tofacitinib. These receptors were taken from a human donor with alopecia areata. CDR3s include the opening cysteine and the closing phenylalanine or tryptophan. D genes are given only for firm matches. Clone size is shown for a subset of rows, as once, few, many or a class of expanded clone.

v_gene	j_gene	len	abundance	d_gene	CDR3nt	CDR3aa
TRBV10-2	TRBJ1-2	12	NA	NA	TGCGCCAGCAGTGATACTCGGTATGGCTACACCTTC	CASSDTRYGYTF
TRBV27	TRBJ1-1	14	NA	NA	TGTGCCAGCAGTTCCCGGGGGTGGCAGACTGAAGCTTTCTTT	CASSSRGWQTEAFF
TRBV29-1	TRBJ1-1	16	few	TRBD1	TGCAGCGTTCAGGTATGGAGGACAGGGGGCTTCACTGAAGCTTTCTTT	CSVQVWRTGGFTEAFF
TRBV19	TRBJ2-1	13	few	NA	TGTGCCAGTAGTGATGTGGGGGGCAATGAGCAGTTCTTC	CASSDVGGNEQFF
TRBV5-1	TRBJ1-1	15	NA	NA	TGCGCCAGCAGCCAAGCCTCGGTGATGAACACTGAAGCTTTCTTT	CASSQASVMNTEAFF
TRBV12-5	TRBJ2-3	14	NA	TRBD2	TGTGCTAGTGGTTCCAGGACTAGCGGGGGCACCCAGTATTTT	CASGSRTSGGTQYF
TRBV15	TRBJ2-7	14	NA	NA	TGTGCCACCAGCAGAGAGACTAGTCGCTACGAGCAGTACTTC	CATSRETSRYEQYF
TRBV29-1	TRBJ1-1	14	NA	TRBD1	TGCAGCGTTGGGGTCAGGGGGACGAACACTGAAGCTTTCTTT	CSVGVRGTNTEAFF
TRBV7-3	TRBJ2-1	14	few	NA	TGTGCCAGCAGCTCCCGTTCGTCTGGAGATGAGCAGTTCTTC	CASSSRSSGDEQFF
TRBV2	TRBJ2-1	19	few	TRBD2	TGTGCCAGCTTACCGACCTCTCTAGCGGGGGGAAGCTCCTACAATGAGCAGTTCTTC	CASLPTSLAGGSSYNEQFF
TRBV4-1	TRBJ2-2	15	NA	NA	TGCGCCAGCAGCCCCCGGGACGGTTCTTACGGGGAGCTGTTTTTT	CASSPRDGSYGELFF
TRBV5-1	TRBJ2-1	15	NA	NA	TGCGCCAGTAGGACTGACCGTCGTTCCTACAATGAGCAGTTCTTC	CASRTDRRSYNEQFF
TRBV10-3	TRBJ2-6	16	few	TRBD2	TGTGCCATCAGTGAGGAGCGGGGCTCTGGGGCCAACGTCCTGACTTTC	CAISEERGSGANVLTF
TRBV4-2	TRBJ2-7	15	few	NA	TGTGCCAGCAGCCAAGATACTGCAGATAACTACGAGCAGTACTTC	CASSQDTADNYEQYF
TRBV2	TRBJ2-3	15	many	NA	TGTGCCAGCAGTGAAAGTGGGCGGATCACAGATACGCAGTATTTT	CASSESGRITDTQYF
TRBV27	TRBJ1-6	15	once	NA	TGTGCCAGCAGTTATGGGCCGGGTGGGGGATCACCCCTCCACTTT	CASSYGPGGGSPLHF
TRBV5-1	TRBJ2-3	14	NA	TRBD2	TGCGCCAGCAGCCCGGGAGGGGTTGAAGATACGCAGTATTTT	CASSPGGVEDTQYF
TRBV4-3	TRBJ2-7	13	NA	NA	TGCGCCAGCAGCCCTGGACAGTCATACGAGCAGTACTTC	CASSPGQSYEQYF
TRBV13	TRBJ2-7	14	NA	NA	TGTGCCAGCAGCCCCGGCCCAGCCTCCTACGAGCAGTACTTC	CASSPGPASYEQYF
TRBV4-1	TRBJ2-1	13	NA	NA	TGCGCCAGCAGTCGCCTTGTTTCGGTCGAGCAGTTCTTC	CASSRLVSVEQFF
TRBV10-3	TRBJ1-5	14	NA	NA	TGTGCCATCAGTGATAACAGGGAGAATCAGCCCCAGCATTTT	CAISDNRENQPQHF
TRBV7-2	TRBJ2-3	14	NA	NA	TGTGCCAGCAGCACCGATTCATCTAGTAGTACGCAGTATTTT	CASSTDSSSSTQYF
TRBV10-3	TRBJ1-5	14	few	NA	TGTGCCATCAGTGATCAGGGTCCCAATCAGCCCCAGCATTTT	CAISDQGPNQPQHF
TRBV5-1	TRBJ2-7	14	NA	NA	TGCGCCAGCAGCTTGGATGGGGGCCCCTACGAGCAGTACTTC	CASSLDGGPYEQYF
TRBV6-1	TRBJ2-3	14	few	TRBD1	TGTGCCAGCAGCCCGGGACAGCCTACAGATACGCAGTATTTT	CASSPGQPTDTQYF
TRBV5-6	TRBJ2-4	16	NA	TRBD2	TGTGCCAGCAGCTTAAGCGGGGAGATAGCCAAAAACATTCAGTACTTC	CASSLSGEIAKNIQYF
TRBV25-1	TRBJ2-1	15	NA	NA	TGTGCCAGCAGATTCGGAATCTACCCTATAACTGAGCAGTTCTTC	CASRFGIYPITEQFF
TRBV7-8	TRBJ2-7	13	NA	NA	TGTGCCAGCAGGAAGGCCACCACCTACGAGCAGTACTTC	CASRKATTYEQYF
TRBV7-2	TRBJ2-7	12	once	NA	TGTGCCAGCAGCGCCTCCTCCTACGAGCAGTACTTC	CASSASSYEQYF
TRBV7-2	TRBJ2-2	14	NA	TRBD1	TGTGCCAGCAGCACAAGGACAGGACCCGGGGAGCTGTTTTTT	CASSTRTGPGELFF
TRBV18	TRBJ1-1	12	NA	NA	TGTGCCAGCTCGTCAATAAACACTGAAGCTTTCTTT	CASSSINTEAFF
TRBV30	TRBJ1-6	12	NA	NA	TGTGCCTGGAAGGGTTCAAATTCACCCCTCCACTTT	CAWKGSNSPLHF
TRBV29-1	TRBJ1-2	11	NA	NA	TGCAGCGTCCTCGGCCCGGGGGGCTACACCTTC	CSVLGPGGYTF
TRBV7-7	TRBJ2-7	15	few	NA	TGTGCCAGCAGCTTAGGATTGGGGTCGGTGGACGAGCAGTACTTC	CASSLGLGSVDEQYF
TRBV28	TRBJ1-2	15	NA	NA	TGTGCCAGCAGGCCATGGGGCGCTGGCATGAATGGCTACACCTTC	CASRPWGAGMNGYTF
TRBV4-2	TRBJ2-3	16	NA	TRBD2	TGTGCCAGCAGCCAAGTCGATAGCGGGGGCACAGATACGCAGTATTTT	CASSQVDSGGTDTQYF
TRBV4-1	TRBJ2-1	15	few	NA	TGCGCCAGCAGCCAAGATTCTGGGGCTAACGGTGAGCAGTTCTTC	CASSQDSGANGEQFF
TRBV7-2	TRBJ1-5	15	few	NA	TGTGCCAGCAGCCCCGACAGCCGCTCAAATCAGCCCCAGCATTTT	CASSPDSRSNQPQHF
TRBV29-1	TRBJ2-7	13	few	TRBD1	TGCAGCGTTGTGGTAGGACAGGGATACGAGCAGTACTTC	CSVVVGQGYEQYF
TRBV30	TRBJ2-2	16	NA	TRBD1	TGTGCCTGGAGTGTACGGGACAGGGAGGACACCGGGGAGCTGTTTTTT	CAWSVRDREDTGELFF
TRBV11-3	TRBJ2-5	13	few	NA	TGTGCCAGCAGCTCACTCCCTCAAGAGACCCAGTACTTC	CASSSLPQETQYF
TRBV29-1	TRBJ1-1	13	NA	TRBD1	TGCAGCAGCCGGACAGGGGTTACCACTGAAGCTTTCTTT	CSSRTGVTTEAFF
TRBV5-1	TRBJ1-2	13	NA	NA	TGCGCCAGCAGCTTGGACAGAGACTATGGCTACACCTTC	CASSLDRDYGYTF
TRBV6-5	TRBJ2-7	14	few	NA	TGTGCCAGCAGCGATACAGGTTGGGTCTACGAGCAGTACTTC	CASSDTGWVYEQYF
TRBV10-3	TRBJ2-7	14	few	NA	TGTGCCATCAGTGATAGACAGCCTCCCTACGAGCAGTACTTC	CAISDRQPPYEQYF
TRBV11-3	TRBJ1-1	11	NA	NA	TGTGCCAGCAGCTTGGGAGGTGAAGCTTTCTTT	CASSLGGEAFF
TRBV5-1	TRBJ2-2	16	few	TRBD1	TGCGCCAGCAGCTTATGGGACAGGGAGTCGGCCGGGGAGCTGTTTTTT	CASSLWDRESAGELFF
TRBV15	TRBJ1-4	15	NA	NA	TGTGCCACCAGCAGAGTGGGTAGCGGCAATGAAAAACTGTTTTTT	CATSRVGSGNEKLFF